This passage covers 20 T cell receptor beta chains from one sample sequenced in a study of T cell changes during pregnancy in multiple sclerosis. The table came from immunoSEQ multiplex PCR; TCRdb's copy has only in-frame clones and leaves some out. The table has tens of thousands of clones, 91% seen once; the top ten hold over 1%. Sequences were derived from peripheral blood, sampled after pregnancy. The receptors derive from a female donor in good health, enrolled as a control in a pregnancy study.

The chain joins TRBV27 to TRBJ1-5; perhaps TRBD1 as D (5 bases). The V gene's germline CDR1 is MNHEY and CDR2 SMNVEV (reference sequence). Trimming cost V 4 bases and J 0 bases, with 13 bases left between them. This CDR3 comprises 16 residues. The CDR3 nucleotides are TGTGCCAGCAGTTCCGCCTCAAGGGGTAGCAATCAGCCCCAGCATTTT. Its protein product is CASSSASRGSNQPQHF.

This rearrangement joins TRBV5-1 to TRBJ2-1; 9 bases map to TRBD1. The CDR3 sequence is 15 residues long. V shed 4 bases and J 7 bases; nucleotides not matched to a gene: 9. Germline V lookup: CDR1 SGHRS, CDR2 YFSETQ. The CDR3 protein is CASSVPGTGSNEQFF. The CDR3, as DNA: TGCGCCAGCAGCGTTCCCGGGACAGGGTCGAATGAGCAGTTCTTC.

The rearrangement uses TRBV27 and TRBJ1-1, with a weak D call TRBD1 (5 bases). The length of the CDR3 is 15 residues. CDR1 MNHEY and CDR2 SMNVEV come from the germline V gene (reference sequence). The V gene lost 7 bases and the J gene lost 1 base, with 16 bases spanning the gap. The CDR3 DNA reads as TGTGCCAGCACCACCGACAGACCCGGGAACACTGAAGCTTTCTTT. It codes for CASTTDRPGNTEAFF.

The genes are TRBV7-9 and TRBJ2-2; 7 bases match TRBD1. Germline V gene data show CDR1 as SEHNR and CDR2 as FQNEAQ (reference sequence). This CDR3 comprises 13 residues. V gave up 5 bases and J gave up 6 bases; unmatched junction bases: 3. CDR3 coding DNA: TGTGCCAGCAGCGAGCAGGGGGCCGGGGAGCTGTTTTTT. It yields the protein CASSEQGAGELFF.

The V and J genes are TRBV30 and TRBJ2-1; D remains unclear. Trimming took off 0 bases at V and 13 bases at J, with 13 bases between the two ends. CDR1 and CDR2 (germline): GTSNPN, SVGIG (reference sequence). The CDR3 length is 12 residues. The CDR3 DNA is TGTGCCTGGAGTGTGAGAGACTTCAACCAGTTCTTC. Protein sequence: CAWSVRDFNQFF.

The chain combines TRBV19 with TRBJ1-3; the D gene is possibly TRBD1 (6 bases). The CDR3 is 17 residues long. Trimming shortened V by 3 bases and J by 0 bases, and 15 bases separated the two germline ends. Germline CDR1 LNHDA, CDR2 SQIVND (reference sequence). CDR3: CASSIRGTRVSGNTIYF. CDR3 DNA: TGTGCCAGTAGTATTCGAGGGACAAGGGTCTCTGGAAACACCATATATTTT.

This clone appeared a single time. The chain couples TRBV28 to TRBJ1-2; the D gene is possibly TRBD1 (6 bases). This CDR3 has 16 amino acids. Germline V gives CDR1 MDHEN, CDR2 SYDVKM. V lost 7 bases and J lost 4, with 22 bases in between. The chain's CDR3 is CASIAHDRGGRYGYTF. Here the CDR3 DNA reads TGTGCCAGCATCGCCCACGATCGGGGGGGGCGCTATGGCTACACCTTC.

The V and J genes are TRBV5-4 and TRBJ2-1; 9 positions match TRBD2. CDR3 length equals 15 residues. Germline values: CDR1 SGHNT, CDR2 YYREEE (reference sequence). Trimming took 0 bases from V and 7 from J; bases not matched to a gene: 5. CDR3 amino acids: CASSLAAGGGNEQFF. In DNA form, the CDR3 reads TGTGCCAGCAGCTTGGCGGCGGGAGGGGGTAATGAGCAGTTCTTC.

The rearrangement links TRBV28 to TRBJ1-2, with 8 bases that match TRBD1. The CDR3 is made up of 13 amino acids. The V gene end was trimmed by 6 bases and the J gene end by 6 bases; junction bases not matched to a gene: 6. Germline V gene lookup returns CDR1 MDHEN and CDR2 SYDVKM. CDR3 nucleotides: TGTGCCAGCAGGGAGACAGGGGTACATGGCTACACCTTC. It encodes CASRETGVHGYTF.

CDR3 nucleotide sequence: TGTGCCAGCAGCTTAAGCCTAGCCAGAGATACGCAGTATTTT. Its translation is CASSLSLARDTQYF. The genes are TRBV11-3 and TRBJ2-3; possibly TRBD2 for D (5 bases). Germline V CDR1 and CDR2: SGHNT, YENEEA. The CDR3 spans 14 residues. The V and J ends lost 2 bases and 5 bases respectively, with 11 bases between them. The full variable domain, with the rest looked up from reference TRBV11-3 and TRBJ2-3, is EAGVVQSPRYKIIEKKQPVAFWCNPISGHNTLYWYLQNLGQGPELLIRYENEEAVDDSQLPKDRFSAERLKGVDSTLKIQPAELGDSAVYLCASSLSLARDTQYFGPGTRLTVL.

V is TRBV6-5 and J is TRBJ2-5, with 10 nucleotides matching TRBD2. The CDR3 has 16 residues. The trim removed 0 bases at V and 0 bases at J, leaving 1 base unmatched. Germline CDR1 MNHEY, CDR2 SVGAGI. The CDR3 nucleotides are TGTGCCAGCAGTTACTCCGGGACTAGCGACCAAGAGACCCAGTACTTC. This sequence encodes CASSYSGTSDQETQYF.

The chain couples TRBV19 to TRBJ1-2; D is possibly TRBD1 (5 bases). The V gene's germline CDR1 is LNHDA and CDR2 SQIVND (reference sequence). CDR3 length equals 15 residues. Trimming stripped 0 bases from V and 8 bases from J, with 16 bases between. The CDR3 region has the DNA TGTGCCAGTAGTATAGACCCCGCGGGACTCTCGGGCTACACCTTC. Residues: CASSIDPAGLSGYTF.

This sequence joins TRBV11-2 and TRBJ2-5; weak D call: TRBD2 (6 bases). This CDR3 contains 13 residues. Trimming removed 5 bases from V and 6 bases from J, with 13 bases in between. Germline loops: CDR1 SGHAT, CDR2 FQNNGV. CDR3: CASSRLGGKTQYF. In DNA, the CDR3 is TGTGCCAGCAGCCGTTTGGGGGGTAAGACCCAGTACTTC.

This CDR3 reads CASSQGQNYGYTF. In nucleotides, the CDR3 is TGTGCCAGCAGCCAGGGACAGAACTATGGCTACACCTTC. The chain employs TRBV14 and TRBJ1-2; 7 bases line up with TRBD1. Germline loops: CDR1 SGHDN, CDR2 FVKESK. J lost 2 bases, V lost 3 bases, and 0 bases had no gene match. CDR3 length: 13 amino acids. The full variable domain, rest sourced from reference TRBV14 and TRBJ1-2, is EAGVTQFPSHSVIEKGQTVTLRCDPISGHDNLYWYRRVMGKEIKFLLHFVKESKQDESGMPNNRFLAERTGGTYSTLKVQPAELEDSGVYFCASSQGQNYGYTFGSGTRLTVV.

The gene calls are TRBV7-6 and TRBJ2-7, with 7 bases lining up with TRBD1. V lost 0 bases to trimming and J lost 6 bases; unmatched junction nucleotides: 2. This CDR3 comprises 13 residues. Per the germline V gene, CDR1 is SGHVS and CDR2 is FNYEAQ. This CDR3 is CASSLARQGEQYF. The CDR3 region has the DNA TGTGCCAGCAGCTTAGCTAGACAGGGCGAGCAGTACTTC.

The J gene is TRBJ2-1, the V gene TRBV7-9; D ambiguous. The V gene lost 4 bases and the J gene lost 1 base, with 5 bases spanning the gap. This CDR3 region has 13 residues. The germline V gene encodes CDR1 SEHNR and CDR2 FQNEAQ (reference sequence). The CDR3 spells CASSSSSYNEQFF. As DNA, the CDR3 is TGTGCCAGCAGCTCGTCTTCCTACAATGAGCAGTTCTTC. Variable domain in full (rest from reference TRBV7-9 and TRBJ2-1): DTGVSQNPRHKITKRGQNVTFRCDPISEHNRLYWYRQTLGQGPEFLTYFQNEAQLEKSRLLSDRFSAERPKGSFSTLEIQRTEQGDSAMYLCASSSSSYNEQFFGPGTRLTVL.

The chain couples TRBV30 to TRBJ2-5; 9 bases match TRBD2. There are 14 residues in the CDR3. J was trimmed by 5 bases and V by 4 bases; bases with no gene match: 8. Germline lookup yields CDR1 GTSNPN and CDR2 SVGIG (reference sequence). CDR3 in DNA: TGTGCCTGGACCCCCAGGGCGGGAGGGGAGACCCAGTACTTC. Translated, it gives CAWTPRAGGETQYF.

V and J are TRBV11-3 and TRBJ2-1, with D perhaps matching TRBD2 (5 bases). There are 12 residues in the CDR3. V was cut by 5 bases and J by 13 bases, with 15 bases left in between. Per the germline V gene, CDR1 is SGHNT and CDR2 is YENEEA. CDR3 sequence (DNA): TGTGCCAGCAGCGGACCGGGAAGGCGTCAGTTCTTC. Its translation: CASSGPGRRQFF.

This rearrangement joins TRBV29-1 to TRBJ1-2, with no clear D. V was trimmed by 6 bases and J by 1 base, leaving 15 bases between them. The germline V gene has CDR1 SQVTM and CDR2 ANQGSEA. The CDR3 is made up of 14 amino acids. CDR3 DNA: TGCAGCGTAACGACGGGTATCGGTAACTATGGCTACACCTTC. Amino acids: CSVTTGIGNYGYTF.

The CDR3 DNA reads as TGTGCCAGCAGTCAGGCGCAGGAGACCCAGTACTTC. Its protein is CASSQAQETQYF. The chain uses TRBV6-5 and TRBJ2-5, with D hard to call. CDR1 MNHEY and CDR2 SVGAGI come from the germline V gene. Between the trimmed V and J ends, which lost 5 bases and 5 bases, there was a span of 9 bases. The CDR3 extends over 12 amino acids.